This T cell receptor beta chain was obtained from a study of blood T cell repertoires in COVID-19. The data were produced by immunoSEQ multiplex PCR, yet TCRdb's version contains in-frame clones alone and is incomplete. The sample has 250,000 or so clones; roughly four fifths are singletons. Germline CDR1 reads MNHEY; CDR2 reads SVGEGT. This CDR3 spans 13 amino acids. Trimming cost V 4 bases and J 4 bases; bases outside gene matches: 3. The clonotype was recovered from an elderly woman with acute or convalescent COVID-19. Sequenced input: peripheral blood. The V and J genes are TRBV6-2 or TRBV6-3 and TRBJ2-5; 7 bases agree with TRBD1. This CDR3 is CASSLTGRETQYF. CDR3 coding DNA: TGTGCCAGCAGTTTGACAGGGCGAGAGACCCAGTACTTC.